By share of the sample, the clone carrying this T cell receptor beta chain is medium-sized. What it binds is unknown. V shed 1 base, J shed 7 bases, and the junction held 6 bases outside the gene matches. Germline lookup yields CDR1 DFQATT and CDR2 SNEGSKA (reference sequence). The CDR3 consists of 15 residues. After constant-region reverse-primer amplification, full-length variable regions underwent semi-nested PCR with Nested Universal Primer A. One entry per CDR3 protein results from TCRdb running MiXCR on the 5' RACE reads. The sample carries roughly 8,200 distinct CDR3 sequences, around 53% recorded once. Study conclusions and caveats: Greatest tumor Treg TCR overlap was with tumor naive CD4+ cells. The TCR gene usage of tumor memory CD4+ T cells clustered together with blood and lymph node memory CD4+ cells and with lymph node naive CD4+ cells.

V and J are TRBV20-1 and TRBJ1-6; 8 bases agree with TRBD1. Specimen: memory CD4+ T cells sorted from a lymph node. Sample subset: memory CD4+ T cells, CD4+CD45RO+CD25-. The clonotype originates from a female donor with breast cancer. The CDR3 DNA sequence: TGCAGTGCTAGAGTAGGACAGGGACGGAATTCACCCCTCCACTTT. As protein: CSARVGQGRNSPLHF.